The present T cell receptor beta chain was sequenced within a study of T cell repertoires in Merkel cell carcinoma (dated by TCRdb to 2018 to 2020). Notes on the research overall: The study excluded patients who had received intralesional immunotherapy or systemic immune checkpoint blockade before the biopsy. MCPyV-specific clonotypes were first defined by tetramer sorting, cloning and paired TCR sequencing of expanded tumor-infiltrating lymphocytes. To be included, a participant needed a diagnosis of MCPyV-positive Merkel cell carcinoma and tumor-infiltrating lymphocytes that had been successfully expanded in vitro.

The trim is 1 base for V and 4 bases for J, with a gap of 5 bases between the germline ends. CDR1 and CDR2 were assigned from the germline V gene as SNHLY and FYNNEI. The CDR3 holds 12 amino acids from the cysteine to the phenylalanine. Here the CDR3 DNA is all that survives: 36 bases in frame from base 1. Here is what the overall study found, with its caveats: The study did not examine normal tissue biopsies.

Every study subject tested positive for serum antibodies to T-antigen and had biopsy-confirmed Merkel cell carcinoma that was MCPyV-positive. Genomic DNA was extracted from a handful of adjacent 10-micron frozen tumor sections without any cell sorting or culture. About 5 x 5 x 5 mm of tumor biopsy tissue was frozen in optimal cutting temperature compound. The presence of abundant Merkel cell carcinoma and infiltrating cells in the frozen biopsy was confirmed on hematoxylin and eosin scout sections. TRB CDR3 sequencing and data processing of tumor genomic DNA were performed with the immunoSEQ assay. TCRdb retrieved this table from immuneACCESS and kept in-frame rearrangements only. Not all clones are present; in checked studies, unresolved V genes account for under half, and no reason is known for the remainder. The sample data list about 14,000 clones, and 76% of these were observed just once. The ten largest clones take up roughly a sixth of the sample.

This clone appeared a few times. Its antigen specificity is not known. Base quality data are lacking; no much larger clone is found one base away. Source material: tumor tissue. This receptor was obtained from an adult with Merkel cell carcinoma. The chain uses TRBV2 and TRBJ2-7; the D gene lacks a confident call. The CDR3 protein sequence reads: CASSEGGYEQYF. The nucleotide sequence is TGTGCCAGCAGTGAAGGGGGTTACGAGCAGTACTTC.